This is a list of T cell receptor beta chains from one sample in a study of cytomegalovirus exposure and HLA in healthy donors. TCRdb's table, derived via immunoSEQ multiplex PCR, lists solely in-frame clones and lacks some. Here the sample spans approximately 160,000 clones, over 60% being singletons. The specimen was PBMCs. All receptors come from a female donor in good health and CMV-seronegative. The CDR3 runs from the conserved cysteine through the conserved F or W. A D gene is named only where the DNA matches it firmly. Some rows mark clone size as missing; the rest say once, few, many or name a class of expanded clone.

v_gene	abundance	j_gene	d_gene	CDR3nt	CDR3aa
TRBV2	-	TRBJ2-5	-	TGTGCCAGCAGCGCACCAGGGACAATCCAAGAGACCCAGTACTTC	CASSAPGTIQETQYF
TRBV5-4	-	TRBJ2-7	TRBD2	TGTGCCAGCAGCATCATGGGCGGGAGGGCCCACGAGCAGTACTTC	CASSIMGGRAHEQYF
TRBV7-6	-	TRBJ2-2	TRBD2	TGTGCCAGCAGCTTAGGACTAGCGGGAGGGCCGACCGACGCCGGGGAGCTGTTTTTT	CASSLGLAGGPTDAGELFF
TRBV25-1	-	TRBJ2-3	TRBD1	TGTGCCAGCAGTGAACAGCGGACAGGGACTCCCGATACGCAGTATTTT	CASSEQRTGTPDTQYF
TRBV18	-	TRBJ1-1	-	TGTGCCAGCTCACCACCGGTGGGGCCGGTTGAGGCTTTCTTT	CASSPPVGPVEAFF
TRBV18	-	TRBJ2-4	TRBD1	TGTGCCAGCTCACCACCGTGGCAGGGGGCTGGAAACAGTCAGTACTTC	CASSPPWQGAGNSQYF
TRBV9	medium-sized	TRBJ1-4	TRBD1	TGTGCCTCCTCCTCGAGGACAGGGGAACTGTTTTTT	CASSSRTGELFF
TRBV7-2	-	TRBJ2-7	-	TGTGCCAGCAGCTTGGACCAGGGGGGTGAGCAGTACTTC	CASSLDQGGEQYF
TRBV7-2	-	TRBJ1-1	TRBD1	TGTGCCAGCAGCTTAGTTCCAGGGGGAGGTAGGAACACTGAAGCTTTCTTT	CASSLVPGGGRNTEAFF
TRBV5-4	-	TRBJ2-3	TRBD1	TGTGCCAGCAGCTTACTTCAGGGGGCTGGCACAGATACGCAGTATTTT	CASSLLQGAGTDTQYF
TRBV5-1	-	TRBJ2-7	TRBD1	TGCGCCAGCAGCTGGGGGACAGGGTCCGAGCAGTACTTC	CASSWGTGSEQYF
TRBV7-2	-	TRBJ2-7	-	TGTGCCAGCAGCTTACAGGGCGCCTACGAGCAGTACTTC	CASSLQGAYEQYF
TRBV7-5	-	TRBJ1-6	-	TGTGTCAGAAGCGGAAAAACGGACAGGGGGAAAAATGGGGACTATAATTCACCCCTCCACTTT	CVRSGKTDRGKNGDYNSPLHF
TRBV19	few	TRBJ1-1	TRBD1	TGTGCCAGTAGTGTCGGACAGGGGGTTGCTGAAGCTTTCTTT	CASSVGQGVAEAFF
TRBV6-6	-	TRBJ2-4	TRBD2	TGTGCCAGCAGTTCAGCGGGAGCGGGAAACAGTCAGTACTTC	CASSSAGAGNSQYF
TRBV5-4	-	TRBJ1-2	TRBD1	TGTGCCAGCAGCTTTGACAGGGGCCGGGGAAGCTATGGCTACACCTTC	CASSFDRGRGSYGYTF
TRBV6-6	once	TRBJ2-1	-	TGTGCCAGCAGTTACGGCGGGCCTACCTACAATGAGCAGTTCTTC	CASSYGGPTYNEQFF
TRBV30	-	TRBJ2-5	TRBD2	TGTGCCTGGGAGCGGGGGGGCCCGGAGACCCAGTACTTC	CAWERGGPETQYF
TRBV9	once	TRBJ2-7	TRBD2	TGTGCCAGCAGCGAGACGGGACTAGACCCCGAGCAGTACTTC	CASSETGLDPEQYF
TRBV7-8	-	TRBJ2-1	-	TGTGCCAGCAGCCTGGGGCGGGGGCCCTACAATGAGCAGTTCTTC	CASSLGRGPYNEQFF
TRBV5-6	-	TRBJ1-5	-	TGTGCCAGCAGCTTTCGACAGACAAAAAATCAGCCCCAGCATTTT	CASSFRQTKNQPQHF
TRBV6-1	-	TRBJ1-1	-	TGTGCCAGCAGTGAACGAGGGAATCCAGCTGAAGCTTTCTTT	CASSERGNPAEAFF